The rows below give T cell receptor beta chains drawn from one sample of a study of T cells in Graves' hyperthyroidism and ophthalmopathy. One entry per CDR3 protein results from TCRdb running MiXCR on the multiplex PCR reads. Seen here are 450,000 to 650,000 distinct CDR3 sequences, around 20% observed once, and the top ten hold about a quarter. The sequenced material came from blood. The receptor source for this set is a man between 18 and 29 years old with Graves' hyperthyroidism. The CDR3 runs from the conserved cysteine through the conserved F or W. The D gene is left open where the match is weak. Size tells how often a clone was seen (once, few, many) or the class of an expanded clone, and some rows leave it out.

TRBV20-1,many,TRBJ2-7,NA,12,TGCAGTGCCCCGGGGGCTAACTACGAGCAGTACTTC,CSAPGANYEQYF
TRBV3-1,NA,TRBJ1-1,NA,15,TGTGCCAGCAGCCAAGTTCCCAAGGTAAACACTGAAGCTTTCTTT,CASSQVPKVNTEAFF
TRBV6-5,many,TRBJ1-1,NA,14,TGTGCCAGCAATAATCAGGGAATGAACACTGAAGCTTTCTTT,CASNNQGMNTEAFF
TRBV11-2,many,TRBJ1-1,NA,15,TGTGCCAGCAGCTCAAGTTGGGGTCAGGGCACTGAAGCTTTCTTT,CASSSSWGQGTEAFF
TRBV20-1,few,TRBJ1-1,NA,13,TGCAGTGCCCCGGGGAGGGCTGTCGCTGAAGCTTTCTTT,CSAPGRAVAEAFF
TRBV20-1,few,TRBJ2-7,TRBD1,14,TGCAGTGCTCATCGGACAGGGGGGTCCTACGAGCAGTACTTC,CSAHRTGGSYEQYF
TRBV20-1,many,TRBJ2-7,NA,12,TGCAGTGCCCTCCGGGCCTCTTACGAGCAGTACTTC,CSALRASYEQYF
TRBV19,many,TRBJ1-1,NA,16,TGTGCCAGTATAGGGATAGGGACATTCATGAACACTGAAGCTTTCTTT,CASIGIGTFMNTEAFF
TRBV4-1,many,TRBJ1-1,NA,13,TGCGCCAGCAAATATTTTCCGAACACTGAAGCTTTCTTT,CASKYFPNTEAFF
TRBV13,NA,TRBJ2-5,TRBD1,15,TGTGCCAGCAGCCCCACAACAGGGGCCCCGGAGACCCAGTACTTC,CASSPTTGAPETQYF
TRBV19,many,TRBJ2-2,NA,15,TGTGCCAGCCTACCCGGGACGGTGAACACCGGGGAGCTGTTTTTT,CASLPGTVNTGELFF
TRBV27,many,TRBJ1-1,NA,14,TGTGCCAGCAGTTTTCGGGGGTTGAACACTGAAGCTTTCTTT,CASSFRGLNTEAFF
TRBV27,few,TRBJ2-5,TRBD2,15,TGTGCCAGCAGTTCCACGGGGGGGCCGGGGGAGACCCAGTACTTC,CASSSTGGPGETQYF
TRBV6-4,NA,TRBJ1-1,TRBD1,14,TGTGCCAGCATGACTCCGGGACAGGGGGCTGAAGCTTTCTTT,CASMTPGQGAEAFF
TRBV11-1,many,TRBJ2-2,NA,9,TGTGCCAGCAGCCGGGAGCTGTTTTTT,CASSRELFF
TRBV5-1,few,TRBJ1-2,NA,14,TGCGCCAGCAGCCCTTCCACAGGGAACTATGGCTACACCTTC,CASSPSTGNYGYTF
TRBV28,many,TRBJ1-5,NA,15,TGTGCCAGCAGCGCAACAGCTGGGGGCAATCAGCCCCAGCATTTT,CASSATAGGNQPQHF
TRBV28,NA,TRBJ2-7,TRBD1,14,TGTGCCAGCAGTTCAACAGACAGGGGTTACGAGCAGTACTTC,CASSSTDRGYEQYF
TRBV2,many,TRBJ1-2,NA,14,TGTGCCAGCAGTCACTCCGTCACTAACTATGGCTACACCTTC,CASSHSVTNYGYTF
TRBV28,NA,TRBJ1-1,NA,13,TGTGCCAGCAGTGAACAGGGTAGGGCTGAAGCTTTCTTT,CASSEQGRAEAFF
TRBV3-1,few,TRBJ2-7,TRBD1,17,TGTGCCAGCAGCCGAGGGGGCAGGGACATCCGGGGCTACGAGCAGTACTTC,CASSRGGRDIRGYEQYF
TRBV28,many,TRBJ1-1,NA,15,TGTGCCAGCAGTGAAACCGTAGGGACCAACACTGAAGCTTTCTTT,CASSETVGTNTEAFF
TRBV19,many,TRBJ1-2,NA,13,TGTGCCAGTAGTATAGGCGGAGACTATGGCTACACCTTC,CASSIGGDYGYTF
TRBV9,many,TRBJ1-3,NA,15,TGTGCCAGCAGCCCACCACCGAGCTCTGGAAACACCATATATTTT,CASSPPPSSGNTIYF
TRBV19,few,TRBJ2-6,NA,17,TGTGCCAGTAGTACTCCGACAGGTTTCTCTGGGGCCAACGTCCTGACTTTC,CASSTPTGFSGANVLTF
TRBV12-3/TRBV12-4,many,TRBJ1-1,TRBD1,13,TGTGCCAGCATTCTTTCGGGACAGTCTGAAGCTTTCTTT,CASILSGQSEAFF
TRBV29-1,NA,TRBJ1-2,NA,13,TGCAGCGTTGAAAACCGTATCTACTATGGCTACACCTTC,CSVENRIYYGYTF
TRBV28,NA,TRBJ2-7,TRBD2,16,TGTGCCAGCAGTGCCCCCGGGCTAGCGGGAGTACTCGAGCAGTACTTC,CASSAPGLAGVLEQYF
TRBV5-1,NA,TRBJ1-1,NA,14,TGCGCCAGCAGCTCCAGCGTCATGAACACTGAAGCTTTCTTT,CASSSSVMNTEAFF
TRBV16,many,TRBJ2-7,NA,14,TGTGCCAGCGGTGGTCGTCTAGGGCCCTACGAGCAGTACTTC,CASGGRLGPYEQYF
TRBV2,NA,TRBJ2-2,TRBD1,15,TGTGCCAGCAATTTAGACAGGGCAAAGACCGGGGAGCTGTTTTTT,CASNLDRAKTGELFF
TRBV7-9,many,TRBJ1-2,TRBD1,16,TGTGCCAGCAGCTTAGCCCTCTGGACAGGGGAAAATGGCTACACCTTC,CASSLALWTGENGYTF
TRBV2,few,TRBJ2-2,NA,12,TGTGCCAGCAGTGTTTTGGGCGGGGAGCTGTTTTTT,CASSVLGGELFF
TRBV6-1,many,TRBJ1-1,NA,14,TGTGCCAGCAGTGAAGAAACGGCGAACACTGAAGCTTTCTTT,CASSEETANTEAFF
TRBV6-1,many,TRBJ2-7,NA,13,TGTGCCACTGTAACAGGGAGCTCCTACGAGCAGTACTTC,CATVTGSSYEQYF
TRBV30,many,TRBJ2-7,NA,12,TGTGCCTGGGGACGGAGCTCCTACGAGCAGTACTTC,CAWGRSSYEQYF
TRBV19,few,TRBJ1-2,NA,13,TGTGCCAGTAGTATCTTCGGCAGAGATGGCTACACCTTC,CASSIFGRDGYTF
TRBV12-3/TRBV12-4,NA,TRBJ2-5,TRBD2,16,TGTGCCAGCAGCCTCGGGACTAGCGGGGGGAAAGAGACCCAGTACTTC,CASSLGTSGGKETQYF
TRBV10-3,many,TRBJ2-7,NA,12,TGTGCCATCTTAGACAGCTCCTACGAGCAGTACTTC,CAILDSSYEQYF
TRBV6-1,few,TRBJ1-1,NA,13,TGTGCCAGCAGTGTGAAGTTAGGCACTGAAGCTTTCTTT,CASSVKLGTEAFF
TRBV30,many,TRBJ1-1,NA,14,TGTGCCTGGAGTATTCGGCCGATGAACACTGAAGCTTTCTTT,CAWSIRPMNTEAFF
TRBV30,many,TRBJ2-7,NA,12,TGTGCCTGGAGTGTCGGGGCCTACGAGCAGTACTTC,CAWSVGAYEQYF
TRBV27,many,TRBJ1-2,NA,16,TGTGCCAGCAGTTTATCCCGACAGGTTCCTAACTATGGCTACACCTTC,CASSLSRQVPNYGYTF
TRBV6-1,many,TRBJ1-2,NA,13,TGTGCCAGCAGTGAAATCCGGGAGGGGGGCTACACCTTC,CASSEIREGGYTF
TRBV19,NA,TRBJ2-4,TRBD2,18,TGTGCCAGTAGTATGAGCCTAGCGGGGGGTATAGCCAAAAACATTCAGTACTTC,CASSMSLAGGIAKNIQYF
TRBV5-1,many,TRBJ1-1,NA,14,TGCGCCAGCAGCTTGGTGAAGGTGGACACTGAAGCTTTCTTT,CASSLVKVDTEAFF
TRBV30,NA,TRBJ2-5,NA,12,TGTGCCTGGAGTGAAAGTCAGGGGACCCAGTACTTC,CAWSESQGTQYF
TRBV4-1,NA,TRBJ1-5,NA,14,TGCGCCAGCAGCCCGGACTGGGTCGGGCAGCCCCAGCATTTT,CASSPDWVGQPQHF
TRBV13,many,TRBJ2-7,TRBD2,13,TGTGCCAGCAGCTTCGGGGGGAAGAACGAGCAGTACTTC,CASSFGGKNEQYF
TRBV11-1,NA,TRBJ2-2,NA,17,TGTGCCAGCAGCCCGAGAACAGGGACCGTGAACACCGGGGAGCTGTTTTTT,CASSPRTGTVNTGELFF
TRBV27,few,TRBJ2-3,TRBD2,17,TGTGCCAGCAGCTCCGGACTAGCGGGGGCCATCACAGATACGCAGTATTTT,CASSSGLAGAITDTQYF
TRBV28,few,TRBJ2-1,NA,10,TGTGCCAGCAGTTTCGTCGAGCAGTTCTTC,CASSFVEQFF
TRBV13,few,TRBJ2-7,NA,12,TGTGCCAGCAGCTGGGGTCCGAGGGAGCAGTACTTC,CASSWGPREQYF
TRBV5-1,few,TRBJ1-1,NA,13,TGCGCCAGCAGCCCCCACAGGGACACTGAAGCTTTCTTT,CASSPHRDTEAFF
TRBV3-1,NA,TRBJ2-2,NA,15,TGTGCCAGCAGCACTCTTACTAGAGCCACCGGGGAGCTGTTTTTT,CASSTLTRATGELFF
TRBV7-8,NA,TRBJ2-7,NA,14,TGTGCCAGCAGCCCGACGACTAGGAGGGACGAGCAGTACTTC,CASSPTTRRDEQYF
TRBV11-2,NA,TRBJ2-7,NA,15,TGTGCCAGCAGCTTAGTAACCGGGGGGCGGTACGAGCAGTACTTC,CASSLVTGGRYEQYF
TRBV20-1,NA,TRBJ2-2,TRBD2,20,TGCAGTGCTAACCCTCGCATTAGCGGGGGGGCCGGCGTCCACACCGGGGAGCTGTTTTTT,CSANPRISGGAGVHTGELFF
TRBV2,many,TRBJ2-7,NA,15,TGTGCCAGCAGCCTTGGGGGGACTTCTAACTCCGAGCAGTACTTC,CASSLGGTSNSEQYF